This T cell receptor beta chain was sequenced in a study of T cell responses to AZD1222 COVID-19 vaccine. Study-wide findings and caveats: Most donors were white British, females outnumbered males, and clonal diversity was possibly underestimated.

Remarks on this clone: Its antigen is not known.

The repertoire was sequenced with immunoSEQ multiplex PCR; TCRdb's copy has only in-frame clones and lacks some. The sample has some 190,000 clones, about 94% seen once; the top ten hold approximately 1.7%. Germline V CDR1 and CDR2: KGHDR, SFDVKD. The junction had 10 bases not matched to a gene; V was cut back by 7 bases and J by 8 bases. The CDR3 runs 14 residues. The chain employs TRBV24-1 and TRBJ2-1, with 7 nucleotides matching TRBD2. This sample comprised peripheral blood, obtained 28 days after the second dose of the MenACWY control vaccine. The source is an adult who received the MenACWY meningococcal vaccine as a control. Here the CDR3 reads CATRAPGRSDEQFF. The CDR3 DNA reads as TGTGCCACCAGAGCTCCCGGGAGGTCAGATGAGCAGTTCTTC.